One sample yielded the 19 T cell receptor beta chains listed below, sequenced in a study of shared T cell receptors in the human thymus. This table comes from immunoSEQ multiplex PCR, and its TCRdb copy is limited to in-frame clones, with some not included. The sample holds roughly 550,000 clones; 70% to 80% are singletons and the top ten take 0.01% to 0.015%. The data also belong to a second study, concerning human thymus T cells.

Sequencing used thymocytes. The receptor source for this set is a boy younger than two with a congenital heart defect.

This CDR3 reads CASSRTSGSSYNEQFF. The CDR3 coding sequence is TGTGCCAGCAGCAGGACTAGCGGATCAAGCTACAATGAGCAGTTCTTC. The chain combines TRBV5-6 with TRBJ2-1; 10 nucleotides align to TRBD2. There are 16 residues in the CDR3. V trimming: 4 bases; J trimming: 3 bases; junction bases outside the gene matches: 7. Germline V gene sequence: CDR1 SGHDT, CDR2 YYEEEE.

This chain links TRBV4-3 with TRBJ2-7; 8 bases align to TRBD2. Trimming removed 4 bases from V and 4 bases from J; junction bases left unmatched: 12. Germline CDR1 LGHNA, CDR2 YSLEER. This CDR3 has 16 residues. Here the CDR3 reads CASSRGASGRSYEQYF. The CDR3 DNA is TGCGCCAGCAGCCGGGGGGCTAGCGGGCGTTCTTACGAGCAGTACTTC.

This clone has more than one count but fewer than ten. The chain recombines TRBV6-5 with TRBJ2-7, with D possibly being TRBD1 (6 bases). The CDR3 sequence is 14 residues long. Germline-derived CDR1 and CDR2 are MNHEY and SVGAGI. Trimming pared 10 bases from V and 3 bases from J, leaving 19 bases between. The CDR3 region is CAIPTPDRNYEQYF. In DNA, the CDR3 is TGTGCCATTCCCACCCCGGACAGAAACTACGAGCAGTACTTC.

This clone has only a few counts. The gene calls are TRBV28 and TRBJ2-3; 7 bases align to TRBD1. Germline loops: CDR1 MDHEN, CDR2 SYDVKM. J lost 0 bases, V lost 2 bases, and 11 bases had no gene match. The CDR3 runs to 18 residues. This chain's CDR3 is CASSLEGALTTSTDTQYF. In nucleotides, the CDR3 is TGTGCCAGCAGTTTAGAGGGGGCGCTTACCACTAGCACAGATACGCAGTATTTT.

The genes are TRBV7-2 and TRBJ1-1, with TRBD1 matching over 7 bases. Germline V gene lookup returns CDR1 SGHTA and CDR2 FQGNSA. The J segment lost 6 bases and the V segment lost 2 bases, leaving 12 bases of the junction unmatched. This CDR3 has 16 amino acids. The CDR3 DNA sequence: TGTGCCAGCAGCTTATATGACAGGGCGGGTCAAGCTGAAGCTTTCTTT. It codes for CASSLYDRAGQAEAFF.

This sequence joins TRBV15 and TRBJ2-1; D gene uncertain. Germline-derived CDR1 and CDR2 are LNHNV and YYDKDF (reference sequence). The CDR3 extends over 11 amino acids. V was pared by 5 bases and J by 5 bases, with 4 bases between. The CDR3 reads CATSRDNEQFF. The CDR3 DNA sequence: TGTGCCACCAGCCGTGACAATGAGCAGTTCTTC.

In its sample, this clone was seen a few times. The chain is built from TRBV4-3 and TRBJ1-2; D is ambiguous. CDR1 is LGHNA, CDR2 YSLEER, per germline. This CDR3 is built from 17 residues. With 0 bases removed from V and 6 bases from J, the gap between germline ends came to 20 bases. CDR3 residues: CASSQDGTNNLANGYTF. For the CDR3, the DNA is TGCGCCAGCAGCCAAGATGGAACAAACAATCTAGCCAATGGCTACACCTTC.

V usage is TRBV27 and J usage is TRBJ2-7, with a weak D call TRBD1 (5 bases). The CDR3 is made up of 16 amino acids. Germline V gene sequence: CDR1 MNHEY, CDR2 SMNVEV (reference sequence). V was clipped by 3 bases and J by 5 bases, with 20 bases between them. This CDR3 reads CASSFRAWQGWHEQYF. The CDR3 DNA reads TGTGCCAGCAGTTTTCGGGCTTGGCAGGGATGGCACGAGCAGTACTTC.

This clone was counted between two and nine times. The gene calls are TRBV18 and TRBJ1-2; TRBD1 is a possible D gene (6 bases). V lost 5 bases and J 0 bases, leaving 10 bases between the germline ends. The CDR3 has 14 amino acids. Germline CDR1 KGHSH, CDR2 LQKENI. CDR3 DNA: TGTGCCAGCTCAGCGACAGGCCCTAACTATGGCTACACCTTC. Its translation: CASSATGPNYGYTF.

The CDR3 loop is CASTSAGRSGKNIQYF. The DNA of the CDR3 is TGTGCCAGCACCTCAGCGGGAAGGAGTGGCAAAAACATTCAGTACTTC. The chain is built from TRBV2 and TRBJ2-4; TRBD2 agrees at 7 bases. CDR3 length: 16 residues. The trim removed 7 bases at V and 3 bases at J, leaving 12 bases unmatched. The germline gives CDR1 SNHLY, CDR2 FYNNEI. The entire variable domain, with the rest obtained from reference TRBV2 and TRBJ2-4, is as follows: EPEVTQTPSHQVTQMGQEVILRCVPISNHLYFYWYRQILGQKVEFLVSFYNNEISEKSEIFDDQFSVERPDGSNFTLKIRSTKLEDSAMYFCASTSAGRSGKNIQYFGAGTRLSVL.

V usage is TRBV28 and J usage is TRBJ2-7; 8 bases map to TRBD1. The germline CDR1 and CDR2 sequences are MDHEN and SYDVKM. With 3 bases clipped from V and 4 bases from J, the junction kept 14 bases outside the gene matches. The CDR3 covers 17 residues. The CDR3 here is CASSLTKQRQGAYEQYF. In DNA form, the CDR3 reads TGTGCCAGCAGTTTGACCAAACAAAGGCAGGGGGCTTACGAGCAGTACTTC.

The chain employs TRBV9 and TRBJ1-2, with D uncertain. This CDR3 region has 15 residues. Between the trimmed V and J ends, which lost 3 bases and 5 bases, there was a span of 17 bases. The germline V gene encodes CDR1 SGDLS and CDR2 YYNGEE. CDR3 protein: CASSAHKAPRYGYTF. The DNA of the CDR3 is TGTGCCAGCAGCGCCCACAAGGCCCCGAGGTATGGCTACACCTTC. Supplemented by reference TRBV9 and TRBJ1-2, the full variable domain reads DSGVTQTPKHLITATGQRVTLRCSPRSGDLSVYWYQQSLDQGLQFLIQYYNGEERAKGNILERFSAQQFPDLHSELNLSSLELGDSALYFCASSAHKAPRYGYTFGSGTRLTVV.

This chain uses TRBV2 with TRBJ1-5; 8 nucleotides match TRBD1. Germline values: CDR1 SNHLY, CDR2 FYNNEI. V lost 6 bases to trimming and J lost 6 bases; unmatched junction nucleotides: 10. This CDR3 has 15 residues. The CDR3 protein is CASRDTGGVTQPQHF. DNA of the CDR3: TGTGCCAGCAGAGATACAGGGGGAGTGACTCAGCCCCAGCATTTT.

There are a few counts of this clone. The chain links TRBV5-1 to TRBJ2-5, with 11 positions matching TRBD2. The CDR3 consists of 15 residues. V trimming: 2 bases; J trimming: 5 bases; junction bases outside the gene matches: 5. Per the germline V gene, CDR1 is SGHRS and CDR2 is YFSETQ. CDR3 DNA: TGCGCCAGCAGCTTACTAGCGGGAGCACAGGAGACCCAGTACTTC. It codes for CASSLLAGAQETQYF.

CDR3 coding DNA: TGTGCCACTTCAGGGGCGATTCAAGAGACCCAGTACTTC. Its protein product is CATSGAIQETQYF. This sequence joins TRBV19 and TRBJ2-5, with D possibly being TRBD1 (6 bases). This CDR3 is built from 13 residues. The germline gives CDR1 LNHDA, CDR2 SQIVND (reference sequence). The V end was cut by 10 bases, the J end by 2 bases, with 14 bases between.

This clone was detected once. Germline and junction disagree at one end, which may indicate a read error. CDR3 bases: TGTGCCAGCAGGCGAGGGGGGGAGATCCAGTACTTC. This sequence encodes CASRRGGEIQYF. This rearrangement joins TRBV5-6 to TRBJ2-5; TRBD2 is a possible D gene (7 bases). The CDR3 sequence is 12 residues long. Looked up from germline, CDR1 is SGHDT and CDR2 is YYEEEE.

This clone has only a few counts. This chain joins TRBV19 and TRBJ1-1, with 10 nucleotides matching TRBD1. V was clipped by 7 bases and J by 5 bases; unmatched bases: 7. Germline V lookup: CDR1 LNHDA, CDR2 SQIVND (reference sequence). The CDR3 is 14 amino acids. CDR3 nucleotides: TGTGCCAGTAATAGACAGGGGGCCGAGACTGAAGCTTTCTTT. Protein product: CASNRQGAETEAFF. Supplemented by reference TRBV19 and TRBJ1-1, the full variable domain reads DGGITQSPKYLFRKEGQNVTLSCEQNLNHDAMYWYRQDPGQGLRLIYYSQIVNDFQKGDIAEGYSVSREKKESFPLTVTSAQKNPTAFYLCASNRQGAETEAFFGQGTRLTVV.

The chain couples TRBV14 to TRBJ2-3; 7 positions match TRBD2. CDR1 is SGHDN, CDR2 FVKESK, per germline. V lost 5 bases to trimming and J lost 2 bases; unmatched junction nucleotides: 13. CDR3 length: 17 amino acids. This CDR3 reads CASSKSKVLAATDTQYF. Here the CDR3 DNA reads TGTGCCAGCAGCAAAAGTAAAGTCCTAGCGGCCACAGATACGCAGTATTTT.

There are a few counts of this clone. The rearrangement links TRBV27 to TRBJ1-4; D not resolved. Germline V gene lookup returns CDR1 MNHEY and CDR2 SMNVEV (reference sequence). The CDR3 consists of 16 residues. Trimming shortened V by 5 bases and J by 10 bases, and 23 bases separated the two germline ends. The CDR3 loop reads CASSLGRRQDKPKLFF. CDR3 DNA: TGTGCCAGCAGTCTAGGGAGGAGACAAGACAAACCAAAACTGTTTTTT.